The 3 T cell receptor beta chains below were found in one sample sequenced in a study of T cell responses to AZD1222 COVID-19 vaccine. Produced via immunoSEQ multiplex PCR; TCRdb's table is partial and in-frame only. The repertoire consists of about 70,000 clones, with approximately 86% occurring once and the leading ten covering about 5%. Sequencing used peripheral blood, obtained on day 0 of MenACWY control vaccination. All receptors derive from an adult in good health.

The gene calls are TRBV28 and TRBJ1-5; 9 bases align to TRBD1. The CDR3 consists of 16 residues. Per the germline V gene, CDR1 is MDHEN and CDR2 is SYDVKM. V shed 4 bases, J shed 7 bases, and the junction held 11 bases outside the gene matches. The DNA of the CDR3 is TGTGCCAGCAGTTCTCCCGGGACAGGGTTCGGCCAGCCCCAGCATTTT. Translating it yields CASSSPGTGFGQPQHF.

The V call is TRBV5-6, the J call TRBJ1-4; tentatively, D is TRBD1 (6 bases). The germline gives CDR1 SGHDT, CDR2 YYEEEE. Trimming left V 0 bases short and J 7 bases short, with 10 bases between. CDR3 length: 14 residues. CDR3 DNA: TGTGCCAGCAGCTTGGACAGGGTTAGTGAAAAACTGTTTTTT. This gives the protein CASSLDRVSEKLFF.

The CDR3 DNA reads as TGCAGCGTTGGAGGGGGGAACACTGAAGCTTTCTTT. Translated: CSVGGGNTEAFF. The rearrangement uses TRBV29-1 and TRBJ1-1, with a tentative D call TRBD1 (6 bases). The CDR3 covers 12 residues. From germline, CDR1 is SQVTM and CDR2 ANQGSEA. V was cut by 4 bases and J by 1 base, with 7 bases left in between.